This TCR beta chain was recorded in a study of tumor and adjacent non-tumor tissue in lung cancer. Study background: About 4.17 million productive TCRbeta reads were obtained per sample on average.

Three rounds of nested PCR, following a modified ARM-PCR protocol, produced the TCRbeta library. A single record per CDR3 protein comes from TCRdb applying MiXCR to the multiplex PCR reads. The repertoire includes about 110,000 distinct CDR3 sequences, under 90% of them detected once, and 20% to 25% sits in the top ten. RNA was extracted from bulk tissue without any cell sorting. For this clonotype: As yet, its antigen is unknown. The junction shows a germline mismatch at one end, possibly a read error.

This CDR3 is 14 amino acids long. Study-level results: TCR diversity was significantly greater in tumor than normal lung tissue.

Specimen: lung tumor tissue. The clonotype originates from a man in his 70s with non-small cell lung cancer. This rearrangement joins TRBV12-3 or TRBV12-4 to TRBJ2-3; the match to TRBD1 covers 8 bases. The CDR3 loop reads CASSYRQGTDAQYF. The CDR3 nucleotides read TGTGCCAGTAGCTACAGACAGGGGACAGATGCGCAGTATTTT.